The 25 T cell receptor beta chains below all came from one sample that was sequenced in a study of T cells after yellow fever vaccination. MiXCR, applied by TCRdb to the 5' RACE reads, yields one record per CDR3 protein. The sample yields roughly 340,000 distinct CDR3 sequences, 3% to 4.5% seen once. Source: PBMCs, taken 5 days after the yellow fever booster vaccination. These receptors came from a man aged 18 to 30 who received the YFV17D yellow fever vaccine.

The sample holds many counts of this clonotype. The chain uses TRBV4-1 and TRBJ2-7; D unclear. Germline lookup yields CDR1 MGHRA and CDR2 YSYEKL. The CDR3 runs 13 residues. Trimming took 0 bases from V and 7 from J, leaving 10 bases between them. CDR3 DNA sequence: TGCGCCAGCAGCCAAGATAGGTCTCGGGAGCAGTACGTC. The encoded protein is CASSQDRSREQYV.

This clonotype was seen only a few times. The rearrangement joins TRBV18 to TRBJ2-2, with D possibly TRBD1 on 5 matching bases. The CDR3 length is 15 residues. In germline, CDR1 is KGHSH, CDR2 LQKENI. Trimming took off 2 bases at V and 4 bases at J, with 11 bases between the two ends. CDR3 region: CASSPSREFTGELFF. The CDR3 DNA sequence: TGTGCCAGCTCACCATCCAGGGAATTCACCGGGGAGCTGTTTTTT.

This chain connects TRBV3-1 to TRBJ2-1; D is possibly TRBD2 (5 bases). This CDR3 has 14 residues. Germline CDR1 reads LGHDT; CDR2 reads YNNKEL (reference sequence). Trimming cost V 4 bases and J 4 bases, with 11 bases left between them. For the CDR3, the DNA is TGTGCCAGCAGCCCCCCGTCGGGGTACAATGAGCAGTTCTTC. It encodes CASSPPSGYNEQFF.

The chain links TRBV20-1 to TRBJ1-2; 10 bases align to TRBD1. The CDR3 loop spans 17 amino acids. Germline V gene data show CDR1 as DFQATT and CDR2 as SNEGSKA (reference sequence). J lost 4 bases, V lost 5 bases, and 16 bases had no gene match. CDR3 in DNA: TGCAGTGCTCGATCTAACCCGGGACAGGGGACCAGCTATGGCTACACCTTC. Amino acid sequence: CSARSNPGQGTSYGYTF.

This clonotype has just a few counts. The chain combines TRBV6-5 with TRBJ1-1; D uncertain. CDR3 length: 14 amino acids. The germline V and J ends were trimmed by 11 bases and 1 base, with 17 bases remaining between them. Germline-derived CDR1 and CDR2 are MNHEY and SVGAGI. The CDR3 bases are TGTGCCTCCCACCTTATGACGGAGAACACTGAAGCTTTCTTT. Encoded protein: CASHLMTENTEAFF.

The V call is TRBV25-1, the J call TRBJ1-6; D is unresolved. The CDR3 has 12 amino acids. Trimming left V 9 bases short and J 10 bases short, with 13 bases between. CDR1 is MGHDK and CDR2 is SYGVNS in the germline V gene. The CDR3 is CASSQAVSPLHF. CDR3 in DNA: TGTGCCAGTTCTCAGGCCGTCTCACCCCTCCACTTT.

This clonotype was seen repeatedly, ten times or more. V usage is TRBV7-9 and J usage is TRBJ2-3, with D hard to call. Germline V CDR1 and CDR2: SEHNR, FQNEAQ (reference sequence). V lost 5 bases, J lost 0 bases, and 6 bases lay in between. The CDR3 totals 13 residues. CDR3 residues: CASSPTSTDTQYF. CDR3 in DNA: TGTGCCAGCAGCCCGACAAGCACAGATACGCAGTATTTT.

V gene TRBV28 combines with J gene TRBJ2-3; 8 nucleotides align to TRBD2. The germline gives CDR1 MDHEN, CDR2 SYDVKM. V was clipped by 8 bases and J by 5 bases; unmatched bases: 12. This CDR3 spans 15 amino acids. The CDR3 DNA reads TGTGCCAGCGCTAACCTGGGGCGGGGGGAAGATACGCAGTATTTT. It codes for CASANLGRGEDTQYF.

The table lists this clonotype with many counts. This CDR3 reads CASSLADGGLAYEQYF. As DNA, the CDR3 is TGCGCCAGCAGCTTGGCCGATGGAGGGTTGGCCTACGAGCAGTACTTC. The chain joins TRBV5-1 to TRBJ2-7; D might be TRBD2 (6 bases). This CDR3 has 16 amino acids. V was shortened by 0 bases and J by 2 bases, with 15 bases between the two germline ends. Per germline, CDR1 SGHRS and CDR2 YFSETQ.

This clonotype appeared many times. The chain uses TRBV28 and TRBJ1-5; D gene ambiguous. This CDR3 region has 12 residues. From germline, CDR1 is MDHEN and CDR2 SYDVKM. Trimming took 4 bases from V and 4 from J, leaving 5 bases between them. CDR3 sequence (DNA): TGTGCCAGCAGTTCCCCTAATCAGCCCCAGCATTTT. Translation gives CASSSPNQPQHF.

This clonotype has more than one count but fewer than ten. This chain joins TRBV6-5 and TRBJ1-1, with D possibly TRBD1 on 6 matching bases. The ends were cut back, 2 bases at V and 6 bases at J, with 16 bases in the middle. This CDR3 is 15 amino acids long. Germline CDR1 reads MNHEY; CDR2 reads SVGAGI. The CDR3 DNA sequence: TGTGCCAGCAGTTACGCTTACAGGGCTGGGGCTGAAGCTTTCTTT. It codes for CASSYAYRAGAEAFF.

This clonotype was picked up a small number of times. V gene TRBV29-1 combines with J gene TRBJ1-6; a weak D match, TRBD1 (6 bases). In germline, CDR1 is SQVTM, CDR2 ANQGSEA. The ends were cut back, 5 bases at V and 10 bases at J, with 18 bases in the middle. This CDR3 comprises 14 residues. The CDR3 DNA follows: TGCAGCGTTCGTACAGGGACCGGAGGGTCACCCCTCCACTTT. This sequence encodes CSVRTGTGGSPLHF.

The chain joins TRBV5-4 to TRBJ2-7; unclear D gene. Trimming cost V 2 bases and J 0 bases, with 12 bases left between them. In germline, CDR1 is SGHNT, CDR2 YYREEE (reference sequence). This CDR3 contains 15 residues. In nucleotides, the CDR3 is TGTGCCAGCAGCTTCGGTTCAGGAAGCTCCTACGAGCAGTACTTC. Its translation: CASSFGSGSSYEQYF.

This clonotype occurred many times. This rearrangement joins TRBV5-1 to TRBJ2-1; 8 nucleotides align to TRBD1. CDR1 is SGHRS and CDR2 is YFSETQ in the germline V gene. V gave up 0 bases and J gave up 5 bases; unmatched junction bases: 7. This CDR3 region has 16 residues. This CDR3 is CASSLASGQANNEQFF. The CDR3 coding sequence is TGCGCCAGCAGCTTGGCCTCGGGACAGGCTAACAATGAGCAGTTCTTC.

This clonotype was counted a few times. At one of its ends the junction is not consistent with the germline gene, which may arise from a read error. V and J are TRBV12-3 or TRBV12-4 and TRBJ2-5, with 9 positions matching TRBD2. The CDR3 spans 15 residues. In nucleotides, the CDR3 is TGTGCCAGCAGCTTAGCGGGGGCTCCGGGAGAGACCCAGTACTTC. Protein sequence: CASSLAGAPGETQYF.

This clonotype was seen a few times. The genes are TRBV10-3 and TRBJ1-1, with D possibly matching TRBD1 (5 bases). V was cut by 10 bases and J by 3 bases, with 18 bases left in between. There are 14 residues in the CDR3. Germline V CDR1 and CDR2: ENHRY, SYGVKD. The CDR3 DNA reads as TGTGCCACCCGCCGCGGCGGGGACGACACTGAAGCTTTCTTT. This translates into CATRRGGDDTEAFF.

This clonotype was seen a handful of times. The chain uses TRBV25-1 and TRBJ1-5, with D possibly matching TRBD1 (6 bases). Germline CDR1 reads MGHDK; CDR2 reads SYGVNS. The V and J ends lost 7 bases and 4 bases respectively, with 26 bases between them. The CDR3 has 18 amino acids. This CDR3 is CASTIEGKLQGTNQPQHF. Here the CDR3 DNA reads TGTGCCAGCACAATAGAGGGGAAGCTACAGGGTACGAATCAGCCCCAGCATTTT.

This clonotype has more than one count but fewer than ten. This chain connects TRBV7-2 to TRBJ2-7; TRBD2 aligns across 12 bases. The CDR3 is 16 amino acids. Germline assignment: CDR1 SGHTA and CDR2 FQGNSA. The junction had 3 bases not matched to a gene; V was cut back by 1 base and J by 2 bases. CDR3 bases: TGTGCCAGCAGCTTAGGGACTAGCGGGGAGACCTACGAGCAGTACGTC. This codes for CASSLGTSGETYEQYV.

The CDR3 DNA sequence: TGCGCCAGCAGCCAAGACACAGATACGCAGTATTTT. Translated: CASSQDTDTQYF. This rearrangement joins TRBV4-1 to TRBJ2-3; D unresolved. The CDR3 totals 12 residues. V gave up 0 bases and J gave up 2 bases, with 0 bases separating them. In germline, CDR1 is MGHRA, CDR2 YSYEKL.

This clonotype has ten or more counts. V and J are TRBV11-2 and TRBJ1-1; 8 bases line up with TRBD1. The germline gives CDR1 SGHAT, CDR2 FQNNGV. The J segment lost 5 bases and the V segment lost 4 bases, leaving 3 bases of the junction unmatched. The CDR3 loop spans 13 amino acids. CDR3 DNA sequence: TGTGCCAGCAGCTGGACAGGGAGGACTGAAGCTTTCTTT. This sequence encodes CASSWTGRTEAFF. Based on the CDR3 plus reference TRBV11-2 and TRBJ1-1, the full variable domain is EAGVAQSPRYKIIEKRQSVAFWCNPISGHATLYWYQQILGQGPKLLIQFQNNGVVDDSQLPKDRFSAERLKGVDSTLKIQPAKLEDSAVYLCASSWTGRTEAFFGQGTRLTVV.

In its sample, this clonotype was seen many times. J is TRBJ2-5 and V is TRBV7-6; D is undetermined. In germline, CDR1 is SGHVS, CDR2 FNYEAQ. V was clipped by 6 bases and J by 5 bases, with 13 bases between them. The CDR3 extends over 13 amino acids. The CDR3 spells CASSLGGVETQYF. The CDR3 nucleotides are TGTGCCAGCAGTCTAGGCGGCGTTGAGACCCAGTACTTC.

The genes are TRBV28 and TRBJ2-7, with D unresolved. CDR1 and CDR2 (germline): MDHEN, SYDVKM. The CDR3 is made up of 15 amino acids. Deletions cut 6 bases from V and 2 bases from J, with 17 bases between. The CDR3 bases are TGTGCCAGCAGCCGTAGTAGTTTGGGCACCTACGAGCAGTACTTC. This gives the protein CASSRSSLGTYEQYF.

This clonotype has a count of ten or more. This chain joins TRBV20-1 and TRBJ2-6, with D uncertain. This CDR3 is built from 13 residues. The germline V gene encodes CDR1 DFQATT and CDR2 SNEGSKA (reference sequence). V was trimmed by 6 bases and J by 1 base, leaving 7 bases between them. The CDR3 sequence is CSALKSGANVLTF. For the CDR3, the DNA is TGCAGTGCCCTAAAATCTGGGGCCAACGTCCTGACTTTC.

This clonotype was detected a few times. This chain connects TRBV18 to TRBJ2-5; no firm D call. The length of the CDR3 is 13 residues. V gave up 5 bases and J gave up 5 bases, with 12 bases separating them. CDR1 is KGHSH, CDR2 LQKENI, per germline. The DNA for the CDR3 is TGTGCCAGCTCAAATAGTTTTACGGAGACCCAGTACTTC. Translated: CASSNSFTETQYF.

The rearrangement joins TRBV28 to TRBJ2-7; D gene uncertain. Trimming left V 3 bases short and J 7 bases short, with 13 bases between. Germline V gives CDR1 MDHEN, CDR2 SYDVKM. The CDR3 extends over 13 amino acids. CDR3 in DNA: TGTGCCAGCAGTTTCAGGACGGGTGGAGAGCAGTACGTC. Translating it yields CASSFRTGGEQYV.